Below, 24 T cell receptor beta chains from the same sample are listed, as sequenced in a study of monozygotic twins with inflammatory bowel disease. TCRdb reprocessed the 5' RACE reads and reports one entry per CDR3 protein, with no DNA. This repertoire includes about 130,000 distinct CDR3 sequences. The sequencing sample was made of blood. The receptors shown here come from a human donor with ulcerative colitis or Crohn's disease, or a healthy co-twin of an affected twin (not recorded which).

This chain connects TRBV7-9 to TRBJ1-2; TCRdb's D gene call, TRBD1, goes unchecked for lack of DNA. CDR1 is SEHNR, CDR2 FQNEAQ, per germline (reference sequence). The length of the CDR3 is 15 residues. CDR3: CASSLEAGSAYGYTF.

The chain uses TRBV11-1 and TRBJ1-1; TCRdb calls TRBD1, which cannot be checked without DNA. CDR1 SGHAT and CDR2 FQDESV come from the germline V gene (reference sequence). The CDR3 loop spans 15 amino acids. The CDR3 reads CASSRTVGFGTEAFF.

V usage is TRBV6-5 and J usage is TRBJ2-2. CDR3 length: 13 amino acids. Germline assignment: CDR1 MNHEY and CDR2 SVGAGI. CDR3 sequence reads: CASSFLNTGELFF.

The chain joins TRBV20-1 to TRBJ2-2; TCRdb names TRBD1, which stays unverified in the absence of DNA. This CDR3 has 14 residues. Germline assignment: CDR1 DFQATT and CDR2 SNEGSKA (reference sequence). The CDR3 spells CSATDRVYPGELFF.

This rearrangement joins TRBV2 to TRBJ2-2; TCRdb calls TRBD2, which cannot be checked without DNA. The CDR3 runs to 17 residues. Germline lookup yields CDR1 SNHLY and CDR2 FYNNEI. The CDR3 reads CASSYGTSGRGTGELFF.

This chain links TRBV6-5 with TRBJ2-1. This CDR3 has 15 residues. Germline V gene lookup returns CDR1 MNHEY and CDR2 SVGAGI. CDR3 sequence reads: CASSYSTSGYNEQFF.

The V and J genes are TRBV15 and TRBJ2-7; TCRdb indicates TRBD1, and absent DNA this call remains unverified. The CDR3 extends over 15 amino acids. Per germline, CDR1 LNHNV and CDR2 YYDKDF (reference sequence). CDR3 region: CATSRGTEAAYEQYF.

The J gene is TRBJ2-1, the V gene TRBV7-9; TCRdb's assignment of TRBD2 cannot be checked, as there is no DNA. CDR1 is SEHNR, CDR2 FQNEAQ, per germline (reference sequence). This CDR3 has 17 amino acids. The CDR3 here is CASSHLGPAGVRSEQFF.

The CDR3 sequence is CASSYNLAVADTQYF. This chain connects TRBV6-2 or TRBV6-3 to TRBJ2-3; TCRdb's D gene call, TRBD2, goes unchecked for lack of DNA. Looked up from germline, CDR1 is MNHEY and CDR2 is SVGEGT. The CDR3 is made up of 15 amino acids.

The V and J genes are TRBV7-3 and TRBJ2-3. CDR3 size: 15 residues. Germline assignment: CDR1 SGHTA and CDR2 FQGTGA. The CDR3 reads CASSLMGYLTDTQYF.

The chain uses TRBV11-2 and TRBJ1-3; the TRBD1 assignment by TCRdb is unverifiable without DNA. Germline values: CDR1 SGHAT, CDR2 FQNNGV. The CDR3 has 18 amino acids. CDR3 region: CASSPRTGYQNSGNTIYF.

The chain recombines TRBV27 with TRBJ1-5. CDR1 and CDR2 from the germline V gene are MNHEY and SMNVEV (reference sequence). The CDR3 totals 13 residues. CDR3 loop: CASSLRGSQPQHF.

The J gene is TRBJ1-6, the V gene TRBV11-2; without DNA, the TCRdb call of TRBD1 cannot be checked. Germline loops: CDR1 SGHAT, CDR2 FQNNGV. This CDR3 region has 17 residues. The CDR3 loop is CASSLENRGTYNSPLHF.

The rearrangement links TRBV5-1 to TRBJ2-3; TCRdb calls TRBD1, which cannot be checked without DNA. There are 17 residues in the CDR3. Germline V gives CDR1 SGHRS, CDR2 YFSETQ. The CDR3 reads CASSSIRTGTGADTQYF.

This sequence joins TRBV23-1 and TRBJ2-1; as DNA is missing, the TRBD1 call by TCRdb cannot be tested. TRBV23-1 is noted as an ORF with a role that remains uncertain. The CDR3 loop spans 14 amino acids. CDR3: CASSRGVLYNEQFF.

V usage is TRBV3-1 and J usage is TRBJ2-3. This CDR3 region has 15 residues. Germline lookup yields CDR1 LGHDT and CDR2 YNNKEL (reference sequence). CDR3 sequence reads: CASSQGRLQSDTQYF.

V usage is TRBV29-1 and J usage is TRBJ1-2; without DNA, the TCRdb call of TRBD1 cannot be checked. Germline assignment: CDR1 SQVTM and CDR2 ANQGSEA. CDR3 length: 15 amino acids. CDR3 sequence: CSVEGGQPANYGYTF.

The chain joins TRBV11-2 to TRBJ2-5; TCRdb's D call, TRBD2, is unchecked because there is no DNA. The germline V gene encodes CDR1 SGHAT and CDR2 FQNNGV. The CDR3 spans 18 residues. CDR3 sequence: CASSLLSSGGLKWETQYF.

The chain couples TRBV19 to TRBJ1-1. The CDR3 consists of 15 residues. The germline CDR1 and CDR2 sequences are LNHDA and SQIVND (reference sequence). CDR3 residues: CASSLFKGLNTEAFF.

CDR3 protein: CSASPRTSGNFNEQFF. The V call is TRBV20-1, the J call TRBJ2-1; the TRBD2 assignment by TCRdb is unverifiable without DNA. Germline V lookup: CDR1 DFQATT, CDR2 SNEGSKA (reference sequence). The CDR3 loop spans 16 amino acids.

The genes are TRBV5-1 and TRBJ2-5; TCRdb's D call of TRBD2 is untestable without DNA. In germline, CDR1 is SGHRS, CDR2 YFSETQ. CDR3 length: 14 amino acids. CDR3 region: CASSLDGARETQYF.

This sequence joins TRBV18 and TRBJ2-1; TCRdb designates TRBD2, a call that cannot be tested without DNA. The CDR3 loop spans 15 amino acids. Germline V CDR1 and CDR2: KGHSH, LQKENI. CDR3: CASSELAGGINEQFF.

The rearrangement joins TRBV28 to TRBJ2-3; there is no DNA to check the TCRdb D call of TRBD1. The CDR3 is 13 residues long. Germline V gene data show CDR1 as MDHEN and CDR2 as SYDVKM. CDR3 protein: CASSPRDIKMQYF.

The CDR3: CASSYGGGSYEQYF. The chain links TRBV6-6 to TRBJ2-7; TCRdb reports TRBD1, a call that lacks DNA to check it against. Germline CDR1 is MNHNY and CDR2 is SVGAGI (reference sequence). The CDR3 is 14 residues long.